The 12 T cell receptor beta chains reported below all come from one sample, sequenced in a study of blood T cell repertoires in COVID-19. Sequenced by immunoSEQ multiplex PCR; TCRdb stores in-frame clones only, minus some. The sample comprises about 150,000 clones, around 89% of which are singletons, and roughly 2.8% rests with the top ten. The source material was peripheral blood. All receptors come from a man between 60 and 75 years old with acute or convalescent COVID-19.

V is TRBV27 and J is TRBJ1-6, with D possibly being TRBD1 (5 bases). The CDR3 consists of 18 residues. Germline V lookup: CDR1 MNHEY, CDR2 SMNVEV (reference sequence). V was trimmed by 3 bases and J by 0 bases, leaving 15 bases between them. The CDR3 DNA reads TGTGCCAGCAGTTTTTTGGGGGGGGTGAGCTCCTATAATTCACCCCTCCACTTT. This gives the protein CASSFLGGVSSYNSPLHF.

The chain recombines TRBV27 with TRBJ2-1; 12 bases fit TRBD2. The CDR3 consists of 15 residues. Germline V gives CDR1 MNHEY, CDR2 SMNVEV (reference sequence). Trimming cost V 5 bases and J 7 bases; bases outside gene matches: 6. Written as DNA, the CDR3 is TGTGCCAGCAGTCCACGACTAGCGGGGGTGAATGAGCAGTTCTTC. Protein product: CASSPRLAGVNEQFF.

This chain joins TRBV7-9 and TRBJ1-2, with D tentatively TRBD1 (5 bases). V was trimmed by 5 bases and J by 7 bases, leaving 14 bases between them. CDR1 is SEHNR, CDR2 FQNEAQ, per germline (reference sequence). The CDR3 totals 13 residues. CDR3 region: CASSLQGRSGYTF. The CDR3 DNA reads TGTGCCAGCAGCCTGCAGGGTCGAAGTGGCTACACCTTC.

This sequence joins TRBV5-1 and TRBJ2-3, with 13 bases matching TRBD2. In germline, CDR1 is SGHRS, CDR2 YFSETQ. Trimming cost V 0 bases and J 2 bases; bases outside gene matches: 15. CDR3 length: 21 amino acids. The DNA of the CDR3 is TGCGCCAGCAGCTTGGCGGGGACTAGCGGGGTCTCACGGGGCCTCACAGATACGCAGTATTTT. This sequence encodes CASSLAGTSGVSRGLTDTQYF.

CDR3 nucleotide sequence: TGTGCCAGCCGGGACAGGGTAAAAGCGAACACCGGGGAGCTGTTTTTT. This codes for CASRDRVKANTGELFF. The chain employs TRBV19 and TRBJ2-2; 9 bases agree with TRBD1. The CDR3 extends over 16 amino acids. Losses at the gene ends were 9 bases for V and 0 bases for J; bases not matched to a gene: 8. Germline CDR1 LNHDA, CDR2 SQIVND (reference sequence).

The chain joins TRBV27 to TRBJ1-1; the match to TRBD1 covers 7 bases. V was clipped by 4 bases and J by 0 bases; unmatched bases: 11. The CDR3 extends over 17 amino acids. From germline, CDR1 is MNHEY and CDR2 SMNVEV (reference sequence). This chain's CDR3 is CASSSAQGGFVNTEAFF. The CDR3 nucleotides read TGTGCCAGCAGTTCGGCCCAGGGGGGATTTGTGAACACTGAAGCTTTCTTT.

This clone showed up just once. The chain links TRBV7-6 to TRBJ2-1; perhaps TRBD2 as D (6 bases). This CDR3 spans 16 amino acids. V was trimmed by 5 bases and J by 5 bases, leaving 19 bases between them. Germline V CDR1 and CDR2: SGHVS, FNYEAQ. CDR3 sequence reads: CASSRGTVTTNNEQFF. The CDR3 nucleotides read TGTGCCAGCAGCCGCGGGACGGTTACAACCAACAATGAGCAGTTCTTC.

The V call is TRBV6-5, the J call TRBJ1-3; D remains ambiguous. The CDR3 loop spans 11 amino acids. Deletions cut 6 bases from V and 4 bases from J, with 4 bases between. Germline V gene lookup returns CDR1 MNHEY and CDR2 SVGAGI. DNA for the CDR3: TGTGCCAGCAGGTCGGGAAACACCATATATTTT. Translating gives CASRSGNTIYF.

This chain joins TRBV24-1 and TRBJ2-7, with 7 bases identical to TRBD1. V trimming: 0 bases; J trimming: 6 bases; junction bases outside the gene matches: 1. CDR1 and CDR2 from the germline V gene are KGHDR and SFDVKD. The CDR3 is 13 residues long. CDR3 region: CATSDLQGVEQYF. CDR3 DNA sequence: TGTGCCACCAGTGATTTGCAGGGGGTCGAGCAGTACTTC.

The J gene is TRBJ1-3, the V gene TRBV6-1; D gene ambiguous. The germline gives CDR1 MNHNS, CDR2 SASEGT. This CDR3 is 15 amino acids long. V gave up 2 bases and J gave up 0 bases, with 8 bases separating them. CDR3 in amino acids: CASSEHTNSGNTIYF. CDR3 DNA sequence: TGTGCCAGCAGTGAACACACCAACTCTGGAAACACCATATATTTT.

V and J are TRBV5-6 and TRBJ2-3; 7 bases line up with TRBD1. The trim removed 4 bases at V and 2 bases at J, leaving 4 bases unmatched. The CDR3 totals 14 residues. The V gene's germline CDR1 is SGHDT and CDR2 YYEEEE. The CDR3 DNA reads TGTGCCAGCAGCATAGGGACAGCCACAGATACGCAGTATTTT. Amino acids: CASSIGTATDTQYF.

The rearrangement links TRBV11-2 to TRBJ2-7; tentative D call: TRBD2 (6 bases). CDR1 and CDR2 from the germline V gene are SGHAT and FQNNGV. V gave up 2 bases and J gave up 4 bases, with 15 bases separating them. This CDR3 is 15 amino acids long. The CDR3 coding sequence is TGTGCCAGCAGCTTATCCGCGGGGTCTAATTACGAGCAGTACTTC. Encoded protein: CASSLSAGSNYEQYF.